This T cell receptor (beta chain) was profiled in a study of T cells in tuberculosis. In the study overall: This South African cohort compared adolescents with or without latent tuberculosis against adults with active tuberculosis. Study-level points and caveats: Shorter CDR3-alpha in active tuberculosis partly drove smaller distances.

As concerns this clone: The antigen remains unidentified.

The junction had 4 bases not matched to a gene; V was cut back by 3 bases and J by 3 bases. This CDR3 comprises 15 residues. The germline V gene has CDR1 SEHNR and CDR2 FQNEAQ (reference sequence). Tuberculin skin test and IGRA determined adolescents' latent tuberculosis status at entry. Data came from immunoSEQ multiplex PCR; TCRdb stores just in-frame clones and leaves some out. The top ten clones hold approximately 7.6% of a sample with tens of thousands of clones, 85% to 95% of them seen once. Sample: PBMCs. This sequence originates from a donor aged 10-30 years with latent tuberculosis or without tuberculosis infection. Some clones in this sample may be carry-over from other donors' samples. The gene calls are TRBV7-9 and TRBJ1-3; 8 nucleotides align to TRBD1. The CDR3 bases are TGTGCCAGCAGCTTGGCGGACAGGGTTGGAAACACCATATATTTT. Its protein product is CASSLADRVGNTIYF.